This T cell receptor beta chain appears in the sequencing data of a study of T cell responses to AZD1222 COVID-19 vaccine. This clone showed up just a few times. Its antigen is unknown. Study conclusions and caveats: AZD1222 recipients seropositive at baseline numbered only 6 or 7.

The assay was immunoSEQ multiplex PCR, and TCRdb's table has in-frame clones only and misses some. This sample has approximately 120,000 clones, with approximately 87% found just once. The CDR3 sequence is 14 residues long. Trimming pared 5 bases from V and 2 bases from J, leaving 12 bases between. Germline lookup yields CDR1 SGHTA and CDR2 FQGNSA. The rearrangement joins TRBV7-2 to TRBJ1-1, with D maybe TRBD1 (5 bases). This sample comprised peripheral blood, obtained on day 0 of AZD1222 vaccination. The sequence came from an adult in good health. The CDR3 region is CASSGGAANTEAFF. The CDR3 DNA follows: TGTGCCAGCAGCGGCGGGGCAGCAAACACTGAAGCTTTCTTT.